What follows describes a single T cell receptor beta chain. This record belongs to a study of blood T cell repertoires in COVID-19. Participants were placed into cohorts based on the clinical history they reported. Some clones are missing from TCRdb's copy, which holds only in-frame ones; the method was immunoSEQ multiplex PCR. The profile shows around 190,000 clones, approximately 80% of them singletons. Source material: PBMCs or T cells enriched from blood (not recorded which). This TCR derives from a man aged 40-49 years who had recovered from COVID-19.

The CDR3 reads CASSRSTGEGNQPQHF. In nucleotides, the CDR3 is TGTGCCAGCAGTCGATCGACAGGGGAGGGCAATCAGCCCCAGCATTTT. This chain joins TRBV6-6 and TRBJ1-5, with 8 bases aligning to TRBD1. The ends lost 5 bases at V and 2 bases at J; junction bases unmatched: 8. The length of the CDR3 is 16 residues. CDR1 and CDR2 from the germline V gene are MNHNY and SVGAGI (reference sequence).